These 5 T cell receptor beta chains were all obtained from the same sample, sequenced in a study of blood T cell repertoires in COVID-19. Here immunoSEQ multiplex PCR was the method, and the copy in TCRdb shows in-frame clones only, minus some. In the table there are roughly 140,000 clones, more than 60% of which are singletons. The specimen sequenced was peripheral blood. All receptors come from a woman aged 55-75 years with acute or convalescent COVID-19.

A few counts support this clone. V gene TRBV9 combines with J gene TRBJ2-2; no definite D call. Deletions cut 4 bases from V and 2 bases from J, with 9 bases between. The length of the CDR3 is 14 residues. The germline V gene has CDR1 SGDLS and CDR2 YYNGEE. The CDR3 coding sequence is TGTGCCAGCAGCCCTGGCTTTAACACCGGGGAGCTGTTTTTT. Amino acids: CASSPGFNTGELFF.

The chain is built from TRBV2 and TRBJ1-3; D is uncertain. The germline V gene has CDR1 SNHLY and CDR2 FYNNEI. The CDR3 is made up of 19 amino acids. Trimming removed 4 bases at V and 4 bases at J, with 26 bases between. Here the CDR3 DNA reads TGTGCCAGCAGTGCCCGGGATGGCTCTTTTCATATCCCCGGAAACACCATATATTTT. Its protein is CASSARDGSFHIPGNTIYF.

This chain links TRBV7-8 with TRBJ2-5; TRBD1 matches 10 bases. Germline loops: CDR1 SGHVS, CDR2 FQNEAQ. This CDR3 comprises 15 residues. V trimming: 5 bases; J trimming: 5 bases; junction bases outside the gene matches: 8. The CDR3 bases are TGTGCCAGCAGCCCCTGGGACAGGGGATTGGAGACCCAGTACTTC. Protein sequence: CASSPWDRGLETQYF.

The chain carries TRBV2 and TRBJ2-1, with TRBD2 matching 8 bases. Germline V gene data show CDR1 as SNHLY and CDR2 as FYNNEI. The CDR3 is 14 residues long. V lost 8 bases to trimming and J lost 7 bases; unmatched junction nucleotides: 10. CDR3 sequence: CASGMGLVANEQFF. The CDR3 coding sequence is TGTGCCAGCGGGATGGGACTAGTCGCGAATGAGCAGTTCTTC.

J is TRBJ1-5 and V is TRBV19; TRBD1 agrees at 11 bases. V shed 5 bases and J 7 bases; nucleotides not matched to a gene: 10. Germline V gene sequence: CDR1 LNHDA, CDR2 SQIVND (reference sequence). This CDR3 has 16 residues. CDR3 amino acids: CASSAPGQGARQPQHF. The CDR3 DNA reads TGTGCCAGTAGTGCCCCAGGACAGGGGGCACGACAGCCCCAGCATTTT.